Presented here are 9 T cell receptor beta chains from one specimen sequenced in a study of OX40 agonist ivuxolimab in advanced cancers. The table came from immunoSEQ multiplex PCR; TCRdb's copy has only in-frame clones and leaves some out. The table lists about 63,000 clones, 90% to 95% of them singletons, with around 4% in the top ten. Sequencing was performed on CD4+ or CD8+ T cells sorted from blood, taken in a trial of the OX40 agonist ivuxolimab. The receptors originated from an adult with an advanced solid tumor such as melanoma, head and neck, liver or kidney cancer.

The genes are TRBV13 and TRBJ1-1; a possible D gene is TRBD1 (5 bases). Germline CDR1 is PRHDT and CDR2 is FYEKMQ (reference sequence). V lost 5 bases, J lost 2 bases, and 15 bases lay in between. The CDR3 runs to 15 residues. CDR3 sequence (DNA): TGTGCCAGCAGCCCGCATGTGGGGGGAAACACTGAAGCTTTCTTT. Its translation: CASSPHVGGNTEAFF. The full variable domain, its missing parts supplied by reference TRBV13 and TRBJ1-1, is AAGVIQSPRHLIKEKRETATLKCYPIPRHDTVYWYQQGPGQDPQFLISFYEKMQSDKGSIPDRFSAQQFSDYHSELNMSSLELGDSALYFCASSPHVGGNTEAFFGQGTRLTVV.

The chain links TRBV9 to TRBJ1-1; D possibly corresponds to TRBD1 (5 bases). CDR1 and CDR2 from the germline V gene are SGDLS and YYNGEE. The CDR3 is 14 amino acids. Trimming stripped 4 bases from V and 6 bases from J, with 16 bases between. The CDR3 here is CASSPGGGRAEAFF. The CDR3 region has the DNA TGTGCCAGCAGCCCCGGGGGAGGCAGGGCTGAAGCTTTCTTT.

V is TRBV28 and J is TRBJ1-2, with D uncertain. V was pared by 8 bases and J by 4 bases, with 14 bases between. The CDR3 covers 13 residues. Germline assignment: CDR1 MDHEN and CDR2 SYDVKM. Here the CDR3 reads CASSSNPTYGYTF. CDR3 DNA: TGTGCCAGCTCCTCAAACCCGACCTATGGCTACACCTTC.

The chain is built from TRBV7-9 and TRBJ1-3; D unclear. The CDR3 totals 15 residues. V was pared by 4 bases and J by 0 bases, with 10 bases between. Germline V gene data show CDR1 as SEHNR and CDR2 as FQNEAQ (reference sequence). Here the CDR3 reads CASSSLGSSGNTIYF. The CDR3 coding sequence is TGTGCCAGCAGCTCGCTAGGGTCCTCTGGAAACACCATATATTTT.

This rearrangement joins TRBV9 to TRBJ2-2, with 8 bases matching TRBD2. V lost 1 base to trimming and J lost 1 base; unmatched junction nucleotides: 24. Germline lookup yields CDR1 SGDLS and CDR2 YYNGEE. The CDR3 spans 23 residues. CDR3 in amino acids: CASSVPGNSAGTSRVGNTGELFF. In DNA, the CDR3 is TGTGCCAGCAGCGTACCCGGTAATTCAGCTGGGACTAGTAGGGTCGGGAACACCGGGGAGCTGTTTTTT.

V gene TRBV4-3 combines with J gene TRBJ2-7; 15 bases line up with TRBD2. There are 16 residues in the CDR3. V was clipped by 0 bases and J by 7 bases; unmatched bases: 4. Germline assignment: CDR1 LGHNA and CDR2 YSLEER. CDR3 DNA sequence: TGCGCCAGCAGCCAAGAGGGACTAGCGGGAGGCGAGGAGCAGTACTTC. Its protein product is CASSQEGLAGGEEQYF.

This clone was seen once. The CDR3 DNA is TGTGCCAGCACGAGGGCAGGGGCCGGCGGGGAGCTGTTTTTT. Its translation: CASTRAGAGGELFF. This sequence joins TRBV27 and TRBJ2-2, with a possible D match to TRBD1 (6 bases). Trimming removed 7 bases at V and 7 bases at J, with 16 bases between. The CDR3 spans 14 residues. Per germline, CDR1 MNHEY and CDR2 SMNVEV (reference sequence).

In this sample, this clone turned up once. CDR3 DNA sequence: TGTGCCAGCAGCTTAGCAGTCCCAATCACAGATACGCAGTATTTT. It encodes CASSLAVPITDTQYF. J is TRBJ2-3 and V is TRBV7-9; unclear D gene. Germline V gene data show CDR1 as SEHNR and CDR2 as FQNEAQ (reference sequence). V gave up 0 bases and J gave up 2 bases, with 9 bases separating them. CDR3 length: 15 residues.

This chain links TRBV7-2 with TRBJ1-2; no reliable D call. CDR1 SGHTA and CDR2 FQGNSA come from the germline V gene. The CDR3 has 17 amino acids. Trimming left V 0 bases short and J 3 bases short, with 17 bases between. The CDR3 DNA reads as TGTGCCAGCAGCTTAGCCCGACCCCGGCTTTTCGACTATGGCTACACCTTC. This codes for CASSLARPRLFDYGYTF. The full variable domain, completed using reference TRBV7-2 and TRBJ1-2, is GAGVSQSPSNKVTEKGKDVELRCDPISGHTALYWYRQSLGQGLEFLIYFQGNSAPDKSGLPSDRFSAERTGGSVSTLTIQRTQQEDSAVYLCASSLARPRLFDYGYTFGSGTRLTVV.